The next 17 T cell receptor beta chains were all read from a single sample in a study of T cell responses to AZD1222 COVID-19 vaccine. TCRdb keeps only in-frame clones here, not all; method: immunoSEQ multiplex PCR. The data contain 35,000 to 55,000 clones, about four fifths of them seen just once; the ten biggest clones take up less than 25%. Sample: peripheral blood, taken 28 days after the second dose of the MenACWY control vaccine. The receptors originated from an adult who received the MenACWY meningococcal vaccine as a control.

The V and J genes are TRBV5-1 and TRBJ1-5; D is perhaps TRBD1 (5 bases). V was shortened by 0 bases and J by 5 bases, with 12 bases between the two germline ends. The germline V gene has CDR1 SGHRS and CDR2 YFSETQ. This CDR3 is built from 15 residues. Here the CDR3 DNA reads TGCGCCAGCAGCTTGGGTTCAGGGAGGGATCAGCCCCAGCATTTT. The encoded protein is CASSLGSGRDQPQHF.

The chain joins TRBV23-1 to TRBJ2-7; TRBD1 matches 7 bases. TRBV23-1 is filed as an ORF, its function uncertain. The CDR3 length is 15 residues. Trimming removed 3 bases from V and 4 bases from J; junction bases left unmatched: 9. CDR3 DNA: TGCGCCAGCAGTCACCACGGGACAGTGCCTTACGAGCAGTACTTC. This sequence encodes CASSHHGTVPYEQYF.

The V gene is TRBV24-1, the J gene TRBJ1-1, with 9 bases identical to TRBD1. This CDR3 comprises 14 residues. Germline V gives CDR1 KGHDR, CDR2 SFDVKD. The J segment lost 5 bases and the V segment lost 7 bases, leaving 7 bases of the junction unmatched. The CDR3 DNA is TGTGCCACCAGGGACAGGGGTGGGGTAACTGAAGCTTTCTTT. It is translated as CATRDRGGVTEAFF.

V and J are TRBV5-6 and TRBJ2-5, with D unclear. CDR3 size: 11 residues. V lost 1 base to trimming and J lost 3 bases, with 1 base between them. Looked up from germline, CDR1 is SGHDT and CDR2 is YYEEEE. The CDR3: CASSLKETQYF. CDR3 DNA: TGTGCCAGCAGCTTGAAAGAGACCCAGTACTTC.

The chain combines TRBV5-4 with TRBJ1-4; 9 bases match TRBD1. This CDR3 spans 15 amino acids. V was pared by 4 bases and J by 8 bases, with 9 bases of the junction left unmatched. The V gene's germline CDR1 is SGHNT and CDR2 YYREEE (reference sequence). The CDR3 spells CASSLPGQGGEKLFF. In DNA, the CDR3 is TGTGCCAGCAGCCTACCGGGACAGGGAGGAGAAAAACTGTTTTTT.

This clone was observed a handful of times. This chain connects TRBV5-1 to TRBJ2-1; D might be TRBD2 (5 bases). Trimming cost V 1 base and J 7 bases, with 18 bases left between them. Germline loops: CDR1 SGHRS, CDR2 YFSETQ. This CDR3 is 16 amino acids long. CDR3 bases: TGCGCCAGCAGCTTGTTGAGCGGTACTGGAACGAATGAGCAGTTCTTC. This sequence encodes CASSLLSGTGTNEQFF.

The chain joins TRBV30 to TRBJ2-3; 12 bases align to TRBD2. The CDR3 contains 18 residues. Germline V gives CDR1 GTSNPN, CDR2 SVGIG (reference sequence). V shed 0 bases and J 1 base; nucleotides not matched to a gene: 8. The CDR3: CAWSVQRTSGAGTDTQYF. The DNA for the CDR3 is TGTGCCTGGAGTGTACAAAGGACTAGCGGGGCCGGCACAGATACGCAGTATTTT.

This sequence joins TRBV5-1 and TRBJ1-1; maybe TRBD1 (5 bases). The germline V gene encodes CDR1 SGHRS and CDR2 YFSETQ. This CDR3 is 15 amino acids long. Trimming shortened V by 4 bases and J by 2 bases, and 15 bases separated the two germline ends. The DNA of the CDR3 is TGCGCCAGCAGCCCCTGGGGACGGTCAAACACTGAAGCTTTCTTT. It yields the protein CASSPWGRSNTEAFF.

The chain has TRBV5-6 and TRBJ1-3, with D possibly TRBD1 on 6 matching bases. V was pared by 2 bases and J by 0 bases, with 9 bases between. Germline V gene lookup returns CDR1 SGHDT and CDR2 YYEEEE. The CDR3 covers 15 residues. CDR3 bases: TGTGCCAGCAGCTTCAAGACAGGCTCTGGAAACACCATATATTTT. As protein: CASSFKTGSGNTIYF.

This sequence joins TRBV24-1 and TRBJ2-2; 8 bases agree with TRBD1. The J segment lost 2 bases and the V segment lost 7 bases, leaving 2 bases of the junction unmatched. Germline CDR1 KGHDR, CDR2 SFDVKD. The CDR3 length is 14 residues. CDR3 in DNA: TGTGCCACCAGAGGACAGGGAAACACCGGGGAGCTGTTTTTT. This encodes CATRGQGNTGELFF.

The V and J genes are TRBV18 and TRBJ2-3; 7 positions match TRBD1. Trimming cost V 2 bases and J 3 bases; bases outside gene matches: 8. The CDR3 spans 16 residues. Germline V CDR1 and CDR2: KGHSH, LQKENI. In DNA, the CDR3 is TGTGCCAGCTCACCAAACACAGGGGTGGGGACAGATACGCAGTATTTT. As protein: CASSPNTGVGTDTQYF.

The DNA for the CDR3 is TGTGCCAGTAGTACCGCGGACAGGGCTCTGTATGGCTACACCTTC. It yields the protein CASSTADRALYGYTF. The rearrangement uses TRBV19 and TRBJ1-2; 8 bases are shared with TRBD1. After removal of 4 bases from V and 5 bases from J, the junction contained 9 bases not matched to a gene. This CDR3 is 15 amino acids long. The germline gives CDR1 LNHDA, CDR2 SQIVND (reference sequence). The full variable domain, with the rest looked up from reference TRBV19 and TRBJ1-2, is DGGITQSPKYLFRKEGQNVTLSCEQNLNHDAMYWYRQDPGQGLRLIYYSQIVNDFQKGDIAEGYSVSREKKESFPLTVTSAQKNPTAFYLCASSTADRALYGYTFGSGTRLTVV.

The chain has TRBV9 and TRBJ2-5; 14 bases are a match to TRBD2. J lost 1 base, V lost 2 bases, and 4 bases had no gene match. Germline values: CDR1 SGDLS, CDR2 YYNGEE. The CDR3 extends over 17 amino acids. This CDR3 reads CASSVGLAGAIQETQYF. CDR3 coding DNA: TGTGCCAGCAGCGTGGGACTAGCGGGGGCCATCCAAGAGACCCAGTACTTC.

This clone is classed as hyperexpanded. This chain joins TRBV11-2 and TRBJ1-4; D gene unclear. Germline-derived CDR1 and CDR2 are SGHAT and FQNNGV. Trimming cost V 5 bases and J 4 bases, with 17 bases left between them. There are 16 residues in the CDR3. CDR3: CASSPPGGRLNEKLFF. The CDR3 DNA reads as TGTGCCAGCAGCCCACCGGGCGGGAGGCTTAATGAAAAACTGTTTTTT.

J is TRBJ2-1 and V is TRBV7-6; D may be TRBD1 or TRBD2 (5 bases each). CDR1 SGHVS and CDR2 FNYEAQ come from the germline V gene. CDR3 length equals 15 residues. V was pared by 5 bases and J by 3 bases, with 14 bases between. The CDR3 here is CASSPDPGSYNEQFF. For the CDR3, the DNA is TGTGCCAGCAGCCCAGACCCAGGGAGCTACAATGAGCAGTTCTTC. The whole variable domain, remainder taken from reference TRBV7-6 and TRBJ2-1, is GAGVSQSPRYKVTKRGQDVALRCDPISGHVSLYWYRQALGQGPEFLTYFNYEAQQDKSGLPNDRFSAERPEGSISTLTIQRTEQRDSAMYRCASSPDPGSYNEQFFGPGTRLTVL.

CDR3 protein: CSVRGMGNEKLFF. CDR3 in DNA: TGCAGCGTTCGGGGGATGGGGAATGAAAAACTGTTTTTT. The chain uses TRBV29-1 and TRBJ1-4, with D tentatively TRBD1 (5 bases). CDR1 and CDR2 (germline): SQVTM, ANQGSEA. The V gene lost 5 bases and the J gene lost 5 bases, with 12 bases spanning the gap. The CDR3 has 13 amino acids.

This clone came up a few times. The V gene is TRBV3-1 (or the pseudogene TRBV3-2), the J gene TRBJ2-7; possibly TRBD2 for D (6 bases). The CDR3 sequence is 14 residues long. Deletions cut 7 bases from V and 3 bases from J, with 16 bases between. CDR1 LGHDT and CDR2 YNNKEL come from the germline V gene (reference sequence). The CDR3 coding sequence is TGTGCCAGCACCCCTGGACGGGGGAGCTACGAGCAGTACTTC. The encoded protein is CASTPGRGSYEQYF.